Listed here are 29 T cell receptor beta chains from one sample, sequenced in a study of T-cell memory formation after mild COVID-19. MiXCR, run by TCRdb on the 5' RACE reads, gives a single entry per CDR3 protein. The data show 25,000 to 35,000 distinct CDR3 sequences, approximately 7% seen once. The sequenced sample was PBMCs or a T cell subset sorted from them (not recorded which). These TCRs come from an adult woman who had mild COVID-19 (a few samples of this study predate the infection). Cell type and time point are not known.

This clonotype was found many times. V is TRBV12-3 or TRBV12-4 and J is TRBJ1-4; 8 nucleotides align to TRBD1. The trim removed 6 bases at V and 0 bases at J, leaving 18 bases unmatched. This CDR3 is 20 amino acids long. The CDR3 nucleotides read TGTGCCAGCAGGCGATTGGGACAGGACACTATCCTTGCAACTAATGAAAAACTGTTTTTT. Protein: CASRRLGQDTILATNEKLFF.

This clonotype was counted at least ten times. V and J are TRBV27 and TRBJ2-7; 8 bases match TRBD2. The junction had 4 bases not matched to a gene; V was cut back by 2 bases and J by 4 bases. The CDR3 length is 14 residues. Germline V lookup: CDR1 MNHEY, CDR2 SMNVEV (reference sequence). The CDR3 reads CASSLAGGFYEQYF. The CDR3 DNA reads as TGTGCCAGCAGTTTAGCGGGAGGCTTTTACGAGCAGTACTTC.

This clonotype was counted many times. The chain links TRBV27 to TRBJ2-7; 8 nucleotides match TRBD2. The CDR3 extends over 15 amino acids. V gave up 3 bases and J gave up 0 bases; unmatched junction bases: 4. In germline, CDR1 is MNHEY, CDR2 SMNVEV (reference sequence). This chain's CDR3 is CASSLLAGPSYEQYF. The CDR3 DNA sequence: TGTGCCAGCAGTTTGTTAGCGGGGCCCTCCTACGAGCAGTACTTC.

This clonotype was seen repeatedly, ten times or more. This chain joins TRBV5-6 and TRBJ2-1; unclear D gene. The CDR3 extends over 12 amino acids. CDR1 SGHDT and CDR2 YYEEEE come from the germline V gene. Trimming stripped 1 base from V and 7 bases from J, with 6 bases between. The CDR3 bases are TGTGCCAGCAGCTTGTTGAGGAATGAGCAGTTCTTC. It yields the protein CASSLLRNEQFF.

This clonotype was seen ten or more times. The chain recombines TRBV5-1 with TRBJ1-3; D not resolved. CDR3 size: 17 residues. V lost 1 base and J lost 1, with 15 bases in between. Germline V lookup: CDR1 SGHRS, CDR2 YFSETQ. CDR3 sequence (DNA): TGCGCCAGCAGCTTGTTCGCGTCCGCAGGTTCTGGAAACACCATATATTTT. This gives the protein CASSLFASAGSGNTIYF.

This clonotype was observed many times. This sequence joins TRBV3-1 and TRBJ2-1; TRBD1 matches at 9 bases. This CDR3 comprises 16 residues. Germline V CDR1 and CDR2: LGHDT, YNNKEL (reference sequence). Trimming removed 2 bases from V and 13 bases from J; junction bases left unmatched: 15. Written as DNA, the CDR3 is TGTGCCAGCAGCCAACATTATAACCGGGACAGGGTTGTTCAGTTCTTC. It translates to CASSQHYNRDRVVQFF.

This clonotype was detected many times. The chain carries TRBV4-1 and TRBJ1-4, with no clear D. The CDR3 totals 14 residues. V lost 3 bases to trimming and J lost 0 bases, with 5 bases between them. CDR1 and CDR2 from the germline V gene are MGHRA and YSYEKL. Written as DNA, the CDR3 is TGCGCCAGCAGCCAGGTTGCAACTAATGAAAAACTGTTTTTT. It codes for CASSQVATNEKLFF.

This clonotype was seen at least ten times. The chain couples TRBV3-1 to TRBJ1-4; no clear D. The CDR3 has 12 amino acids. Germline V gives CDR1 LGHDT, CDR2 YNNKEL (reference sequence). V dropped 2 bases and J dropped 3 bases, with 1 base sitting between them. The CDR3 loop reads CASSQSNEKLFF. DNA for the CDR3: TGTGCCAGCAGCCAATCTAATGAAAAACTGTTTTTT.

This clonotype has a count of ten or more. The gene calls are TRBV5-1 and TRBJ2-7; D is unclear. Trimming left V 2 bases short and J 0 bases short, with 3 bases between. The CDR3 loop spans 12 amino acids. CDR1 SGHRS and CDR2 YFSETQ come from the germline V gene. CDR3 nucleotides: TGCGCCAGCAGCTTCGGCTCCTACGAGCAGTACTTC. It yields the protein CASSFGSYEQYF. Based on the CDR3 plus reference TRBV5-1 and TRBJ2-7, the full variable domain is KAGVTQTPRYLIKTRGQQVTLSCSPISGHRSVSWYQQTPGQGLQFLFEYFSETQRNKGNFPGRFSGRQFSNSRSEMNVSTLELGDSALYLCASSFGSYEQYFGPGTRLTVT.

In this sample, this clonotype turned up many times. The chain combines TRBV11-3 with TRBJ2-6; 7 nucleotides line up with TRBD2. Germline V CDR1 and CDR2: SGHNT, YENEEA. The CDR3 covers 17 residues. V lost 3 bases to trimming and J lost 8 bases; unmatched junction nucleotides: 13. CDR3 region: CASSFSGGYSETNVLTF. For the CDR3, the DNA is TGTGCCAGCAGCTTTTCGGGGGGTTATTCGGAAACCAACGTCCTGACTTTC.

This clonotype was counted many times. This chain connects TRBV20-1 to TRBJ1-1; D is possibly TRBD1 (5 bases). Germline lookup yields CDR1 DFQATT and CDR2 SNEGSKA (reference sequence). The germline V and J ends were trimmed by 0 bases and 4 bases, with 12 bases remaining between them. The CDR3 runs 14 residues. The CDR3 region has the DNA TGCAGTGCTAGAGATAGAGGGGCCGGCACTGAAGCTTTCTTT. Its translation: CSARDRGAGTEAFF.

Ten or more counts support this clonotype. Here the CDR3 reads CSAIGTSGRGATGDTQYF. CDR3 nucleotide sequence: TGCAGTGCTATAGGGACTAGCGGGAGAGGGGCCACTGGAGATACGCAGTATTTT. This chain links TRBV20-1 with TRBJ2-3, with 14 nucleotides matching TRBD2. Trimming cost V 4 bases and J 5 bases; bases outside gene matches: 14. Germline V gene sequence: CDR1 DFQATT, CDR2 SNEGSKA (reference sequence). This CDR3 spans 18 amino acids.

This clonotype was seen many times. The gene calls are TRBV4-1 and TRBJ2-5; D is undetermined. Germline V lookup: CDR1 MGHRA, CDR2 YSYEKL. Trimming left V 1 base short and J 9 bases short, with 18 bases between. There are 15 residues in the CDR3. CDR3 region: CASSQGKQVNVAQYF. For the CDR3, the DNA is TGCGCCAGCAGCCAAGGAAAGCAGGTTAATGTGGCCCAGTACTTC.

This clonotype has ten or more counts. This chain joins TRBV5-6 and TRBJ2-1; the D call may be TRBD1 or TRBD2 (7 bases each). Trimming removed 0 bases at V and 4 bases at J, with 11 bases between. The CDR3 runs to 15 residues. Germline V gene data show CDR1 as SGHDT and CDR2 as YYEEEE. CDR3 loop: CASSLGQGGYNEQFF. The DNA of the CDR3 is TGTGCCAGCAGCTTGGGCCAGGGGGGGTACAATGAGCAGTTCTTC. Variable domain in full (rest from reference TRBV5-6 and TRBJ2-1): DAGVTQSPTHLIKTRGQQVTLRCSPKSGHDTVSWYQQALGQGPQFIFQYYEEEERQRGNFPDRFSGHQFPNYSSELNVNALLLGDSALYLCASSLGQGGYNEQFFGPGTRLTVL.

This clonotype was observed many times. CDR3 protein: CASSLDRYQETQYF. CDR3 DNA: TGTGCCAGCAGCTTAGACAGGTACCAAGAGACCCAGTACTTC. This chain links TRBV7-2 with TRBJ2-5; tentatively, D is TRBD1 (5 bases). The ends were cut back, 1 base at V and 0 bases at J, with 6 bases in the middle. The CDR3 sequence is 14 residues long. CDR1 is SGHTA, CDR2 FQGNSA, per germline.

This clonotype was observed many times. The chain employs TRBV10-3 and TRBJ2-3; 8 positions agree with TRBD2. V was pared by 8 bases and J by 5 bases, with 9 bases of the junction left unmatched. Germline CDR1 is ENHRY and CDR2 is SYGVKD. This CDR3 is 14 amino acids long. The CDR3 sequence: CAIGPGGARDTQYF. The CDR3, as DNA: TGTGCCATCGGCCCCGGGGGGGCCAGAGATACGCAGTATTTT.

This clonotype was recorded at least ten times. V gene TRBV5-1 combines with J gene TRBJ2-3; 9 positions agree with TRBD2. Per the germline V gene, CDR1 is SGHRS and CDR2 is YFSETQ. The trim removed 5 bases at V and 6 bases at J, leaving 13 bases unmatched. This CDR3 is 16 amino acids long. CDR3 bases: TGCGCCAGCAGGCCGTCAGCGGGGGGTGCCGGGGATACGCAGTATTTT. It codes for CASRPSAGGAGDTQYF.

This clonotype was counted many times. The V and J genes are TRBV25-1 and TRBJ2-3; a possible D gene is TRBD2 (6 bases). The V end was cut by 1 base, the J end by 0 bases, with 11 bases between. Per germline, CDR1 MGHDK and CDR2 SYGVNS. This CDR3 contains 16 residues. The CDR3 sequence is CASSEWAGFSTDTQYF. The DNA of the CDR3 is TGTGCCAGCAGTGAATGGGCGGGATTTAGCACAGATACGCAGTATTTT. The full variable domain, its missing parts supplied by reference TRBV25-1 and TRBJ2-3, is EADIYQTPRYLVIGTGKKITLECSQTMGHDKMYWYQQDPGMELHLIHYSYGVNSTEKGDLSSESTVSRIRTEHFPLTLESARPSHTSQYLCASSEWAGFSTDTQYFGPGTRLTVL.

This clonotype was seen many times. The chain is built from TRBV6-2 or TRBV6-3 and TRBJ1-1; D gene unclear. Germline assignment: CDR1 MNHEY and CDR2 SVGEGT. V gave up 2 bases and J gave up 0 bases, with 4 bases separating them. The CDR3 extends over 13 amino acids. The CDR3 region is CASSYRVNTEAFF. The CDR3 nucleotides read TGTGCCAGCAGTTACAGAGTGAACACTGAAGCTTTCTTT.

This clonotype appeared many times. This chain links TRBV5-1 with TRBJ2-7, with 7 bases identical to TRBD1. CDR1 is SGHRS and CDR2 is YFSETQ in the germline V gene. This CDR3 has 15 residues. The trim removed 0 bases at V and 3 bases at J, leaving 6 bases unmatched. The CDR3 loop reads CASSLGGTDNYEQYF. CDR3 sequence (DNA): TGCGCCAGCAGCTTGGGGGGGACAGATAACTACGAGCAGTACTTC.

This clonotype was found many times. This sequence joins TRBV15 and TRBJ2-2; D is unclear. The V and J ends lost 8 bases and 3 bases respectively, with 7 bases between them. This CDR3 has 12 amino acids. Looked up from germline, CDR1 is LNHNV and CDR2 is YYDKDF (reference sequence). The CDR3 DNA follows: TGTGCCACCCGTTGGGACACCGGGGAGCTGTTTTTT. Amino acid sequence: CATRWDTGELFF.

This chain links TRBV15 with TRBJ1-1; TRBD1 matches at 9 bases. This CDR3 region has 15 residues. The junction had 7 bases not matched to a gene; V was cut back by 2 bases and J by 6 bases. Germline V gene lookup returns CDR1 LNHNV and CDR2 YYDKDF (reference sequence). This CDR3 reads CATSRYGDRDPEAFF. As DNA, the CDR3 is TGTGCCACCAGCAGATATGGGGACAGGGACCCTGAAGCTTTCTTT.

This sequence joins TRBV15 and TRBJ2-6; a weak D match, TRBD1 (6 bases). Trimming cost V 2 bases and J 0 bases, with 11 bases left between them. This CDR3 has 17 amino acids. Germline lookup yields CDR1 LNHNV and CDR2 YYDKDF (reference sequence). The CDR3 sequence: CATSRPDSNSGANVLTF. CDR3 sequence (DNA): TGTGCCACCAGCAGACCGGACAGCAACTCTGGGGCCAACGTCCTGACTTTC.

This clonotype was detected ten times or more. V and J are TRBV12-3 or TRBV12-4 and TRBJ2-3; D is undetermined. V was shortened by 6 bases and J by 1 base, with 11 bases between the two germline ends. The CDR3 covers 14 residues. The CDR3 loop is CASSPVGGTDTQYF. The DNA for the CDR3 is TGTGCCAGCAGCCCTGTGGGCGGCACAGATACGCAGTATTTT.

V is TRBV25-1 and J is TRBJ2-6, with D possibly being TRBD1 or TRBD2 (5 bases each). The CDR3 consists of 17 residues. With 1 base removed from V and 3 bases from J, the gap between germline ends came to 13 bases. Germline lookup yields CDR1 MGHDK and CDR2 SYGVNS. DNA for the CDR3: TGTGCCAGCAGTGAATCCGTGGGGGAAGGTGGGGCCAACGTCCTGACTTTC. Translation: CASSESVGEGGANVLTF.

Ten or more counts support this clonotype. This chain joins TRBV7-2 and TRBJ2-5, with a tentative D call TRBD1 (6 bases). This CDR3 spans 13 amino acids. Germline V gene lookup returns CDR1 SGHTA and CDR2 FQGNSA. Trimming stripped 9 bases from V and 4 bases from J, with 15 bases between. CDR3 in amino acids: CASSQGIRETQYF. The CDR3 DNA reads TGTGCCAGTTCCCAGGGGATAAGAGAGACCCAGTACTTC.

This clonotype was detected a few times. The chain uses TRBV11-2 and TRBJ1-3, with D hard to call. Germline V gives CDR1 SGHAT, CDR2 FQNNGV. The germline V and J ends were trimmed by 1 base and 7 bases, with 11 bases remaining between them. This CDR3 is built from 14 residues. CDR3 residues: CASSLVGGPNTIYF. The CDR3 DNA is TGTGCCAGCAGCTTAGTCGGAGGACCGAACACCATATATTTT.

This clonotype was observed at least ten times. DNA of the CDR3: TGTGCCAGCAGTCTCGGGGCGTCTGGAAACACCATATATTTT. Protein: CASSLGASGNTIYF. V and J are TRBV6-5 and TRBJ1-3, with TRBD1 as a possible D gene (5 bases). V was pared by 5 bases and J by 1 base, with 9 bases between. The CDR3 extends over 14 amino acids. CDR1 is MNHEY and CDR2 is SVGAGI in the germline V gene.

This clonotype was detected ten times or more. The CDR3 coding sequence is TGCAGTGTGCGGGGCCGCGACAATGAGCAGTTCTTC. Translated: CSVRGRDNEQFF. J is TRBJ2-1 and V is TRBV20-1; TRBD2 is a possible D gene (6 bases). Per the germline V gene, CDR1 is DFQATT and CDR2 is SNEGSKA (reference sequence). There are 12 residues in the CDR3. The V end lost 7 bases, the J end lost 5 bases, and 12 bases lay between the germline ends.